The 27 T cell receptor beta chains below were found in one sample sequenced in a study of T cell responses to AZD1222 COVID-19 vaccine. The method was immunoSEQ multiplex PCR; TCRdb's version includes in-frame clones alone and lacks a portion of them. The repertoire has fewer than 120,000 clones, 70% to 90% of them found once; the top ten carry roughly 15%. Sequenced here: peripheral blood, sampled 28 days after the second AZD1222 dose. The origin of the receptors is an adult who received the AZD1222 COVID-19 vaccine.

This chain uses TRBV10-2 with TRBJ2-5, with D possibly being TRBD1 (5 bases). Trimming shortened V by 6 bases and J by 5 bases, and 19 bases separated the two germline ends. The CDR3 covers 15 residues. Germline V gives CDR1 WSHSY, CDR2 SAAADI. The CDR3 nucleotides read TGCGCCAGCAGAGAAGGGTCCAGGGTAGGGGAGACCCAGTACTTC. Translating it yields CASREGSRVGETQYF.

The rearrangement links TRBV5-1 to TRBJ2-5; TRBD2 agrees at 7 bases. V was clipped by 2 bases and J by 1 base; unmatched bases: 5. Germline values: CDR1 SGHRS, CDR2 YFSETQ. This CDR3 spans 15 amino acids. This chain's CDR3 is CASSLASGIQETQYF. The CDR3 coding sequence is TGCGCCAGCAGCTTAGCTAGCGGAATCCAAGAGACCCAGTACTTC.

The chain combines TRBV7-9 with TRBJ1-1; D is unresolved. V was pared by 5 bases and J by 3 bases, with 13 bases between. This CDR3 has 14 residues. Per germline, CDR1 SEHNR and CDR2 FQNEAQ (reference sequence). CDR3 sequence: CASSLSIGDTEAFF. The CDR3 bases are TGTGCCAGCAGCCTGTCAATTGGAGACACTGAAGCTTTCTTT. The variable domain in full, with the rest retrieved from reference TRBV7-9 and TRBJ1-1, is DTGVSQNPRHKITKRGQNVTFRCDPISEHNRLYWYRQTLGQGPEFLTYFQNEAQLEKSRLLSDRFSAERPKGSFSTLEIQRTEQGDSAMYLCASSLSIGDTEAFFGQGTRLTVV.

Regarding this clone: This specimen includes other DNA sequences encoding the same CDR3. The rearrangement links TRBV5-1 to TRBJ2-2; 8 bases are a match to TRBD2. After removal of 1 base from V and 2 bases from J, the junction contained 1 base not matched to a gene. Looked up from germline, CDR1 is SGHRS and CDR2 is YFSETQ. The CDR3 consists of 15 residues. CDR3 coding DNA: TGCGCCAGCAGCTTGACTAGCGGTAACACCGGGGAGCTGTTTTTT. Protein product: CASSLTSGNTGELFF. The full variable domain, its missing parts supplied by reference TRBV5-1 and TRBJ2-2, is KAGVTQTPRYLIKTRGQQVTLSCSPISGHRSVSWYQQTPGQGLQFLFEYFSETQRNKGNFPGRFSGRQFSNSRSEMNVSTLELGDSALYLCASSLTSGNTGELFFGEGSRLTVL.

This chain uses TRBV5-6 with TRBJ2-3, with unresolved D. With 2 bases removed from V and 8 bases from J, the gap between germline ends came to 0 bases. The length of the CDR3 is 9 residues. CDR1 is SGHDT, CDR2 YYEEEE, per germline. As DNA, the CDR3 is TGTGCCAGCAGCTTTACGCAGTATTTT. Residues: CASSFTQYF.

The gene calls are TRBV21-1 and TRBJ1-5; the D call TRBD1 from the table was never checked on the DNA. TRBV21-1 is deemed a pseudogene. The CDR3 has 14 amino acids. CDR3 sequence (DNA): TGTGCCAGCACCGGGACAGGGGGGAATCAGCCCCAGCATTTT. It yields the protein CASTGTGGNQPQHF.

The chain has TRBV28 and TRBJ1-5; perhaps TRBD1 as D (6 bases). Germline lookup yields CDR1 MDHEN and CDR2 SYDVKM. The CDR3 totals 16 residues. V was trimmed by 2 bases and J by 2 bases, leaving 13 bases between them. The CDR3 DNA follows: TGTGCCAGCAGTTTAGCCGGCAGGGGTGGCAATCAGCCCCAGCATTTT. Its protein product is CASSLAGRGGNQPQHF. The full variable domain, in which reference TRBV28 and TRBJ1-5 provide the parts outside the CDR3, is DVKVTQSSRYLVKRTGEKVFLECVQDMDHENMFWYRQDPGLGLRLIYFSYDVKMKEKGDIPEGYSVSREKKERFSLILESASTNQTSMYLCASSLAGRGGNQPQHFGDGTRLSIL.

The V call is TRBV4-1, the J call TRBJ2-2; D perhaps matches TRBD1 (7 bases). The ends were cut back, 1 base at V and 5 bases at J, with 11 bases in the middle. CDR3 length: 15 residues. Germline CDR1 reads MGHRA; CDR2 reads YSYEKL. CDR3 sequence (DNA): TGCGCCAGCAGCCAAGGTCAGGGGGGAACCGGGGAGCTGTTTTTT. It codes for CASSQGQGGTGELFF.

This chain joins TRBV6-4 and TRBJ1-1; 9 nucleotides agree with TRBD1. Per germline, CDR1 MRHNA and CDR2 SNTAGT. The J segment lost 2 bases and the V segment lost 4 bases, leaving 14 bases of the junction unmatched. There are 18 residues in the CDR3. CDR3 amino acids: CASSGLYLTDRGNTEAFF. DNA of the CDR3: TGTGCCAGCAGTGGCCTATACCTAACGGACAGGGGCAACACTGAAGCTTTCTTT.

The chain recombines TRBV5-1 with TRBJ2-2; tentative D call: TRBD1 (6 bases). The germline V gene encodes CDR1 SGHRS and CDR2 YFSETQ. V was trimmed by 4 bases and J by 2 bases, leaving 18 bases between them. This CDR3 is built from 17 residues. CDR3 region: CASSVAAHRVNTGELFF. The CDR3 bases are TGCGCCAGCAGCGTGGCGGCACACAGGGTTAACACCGGGGAGCTGTTTTTT.

The chain joins TRBV7-9 to TRBJ2-1; D possibly uses TRBD1 or TRBD2 (7 bases each). Between the trimmed V and J ends, which lost 7 bases and 7 bases, there was a span of 11 bases. Looked up from germline, CDR1 is SEHNR and CDR2 is FQNEAQ (reference sequence). This CDR3 is built from 12 residues. As DNA, the CDR3 is TGTGCCAGCACCAGGGGGGGTAATGAGCAGTTCTTC. It codes for CASTRGGNEQFF.

Only a few counts were recorded for this clone. This sequence joins TRBV10-1 and TRBJ1-2; D may be TRBD1 (5 bases). Germline values: CDR1 WNHNN, CDR2 SYGVQD (reference sequence). The CDR3 contains 14 residues. The V gene lost 0 bases and the J gene lost 4 bases, with 9 bases spanning the gap. CDR3 region: CASSESLQGYGYTF. The CDR3 nucleotides are TGCGCCAGCAGTGAGTCCCTGCAGGGCTATGGCTACACCTTC.

V gene TRBV7-2 combines with J gene TRBJ1-2; no reliable D call. The CDR3 consists of 14 residues. Germline CDR1 reads SGHTA; CDR2 reads FQGNSA. The V gene lost 1 base and the J gene lost 0 bases, with 6 bases spanning the gap. The DNA for the CDR3 is TGTGCCAGCAGCTTAGAAGGAGCTAACTATGGCTACACCTTC. Residues: CASSLEGANYGYTF.

This clone was found once. The chain has TRBV5-1 and TRBJ2-5; 8 bases are a match to TRBD1. This CDR3 contains 18 residues. V dropped 4 bases and J dropped 0; count of bases not matched to a gene: 14. CDR1 and CDR2 (germline): SGHRS, YFSETQ. As DNA, the CDR3 is TGCGCCAGCAGCCCGGGACAGGTTACTTTCGGATACCAAGAGACCCAGTACTTC. Its protein is CASSPGQVTFGYQETQYF.

The V call is TRBV7-2, the J call TRBJ2-1, with 8 nucleotides matching TRBD2. J gave up 10 bases and V 2 bases, and 13 bases lay outside the gene matches. Germline CDR1 and CDR2: SGHTA and FQGNSA. The CDR3 is 16 amino acids. CDR3 nucleotides: TGTGCCAGCAGCTTATATCGGGGGGGGAAATGGAAAGAGCAGTTCTTC. Translating it yields CASSLYRGGKWKEQFF.

The rearrangement uses TRBV11-1 and TRBJ1-1; D might be TRBD1 (5 bases). Germline CDR1 is SGHAT and CDR2 is FQDESV (reference sequence). V lost 3 bases to trimming and J lost 11 bases, with 16 bases between them. The CDR3 loop spans 13 amino acids. DNA for the CDR3: TGTGCCAGCAGCTTTTCTCCGGGACTCGCTGCTTTCTTT. This gives the protein CASSFSPGLAAFF.

This chain uses TRBV2 with TRBJ2-2; 7 bases line up with TRBD2. There are 15 residues in the CDR3. The J segment lost 5 bases and the V segment lost 5 bases, leaving 8 bases of the junction unmatched. Germline V gene lookup returns CDR1 SNHLY and CDR2 FYNNEI. CDR3 in amino acids: CASSPGLVPTGELFF. The CDR3 nucleotides are TGTGCCAGCAGTCCCGGACTAGTACCTACCGGGGAGCTGTTTTTT.

The chain employs TRBV18 and TRBJ1-3; D is perhaps TRBD1 (5 bases). The CDR3 is 15 amino acids. V was trimmed by 2 bases and J by 1 base, leaving 9 bases between them. Germline values: CDR1 KGHSH, CDR2 LQKENI. Here the CDR3 DNA reads TGTGCCAGCTCACCAGGGGCAAGGTCTGGAAACACCATATATTTT. Its translation is CASSPGARSGNTIYF.

This chain uses TRBV4-1 with TRBJ2-3; 13 bases align to TRBD2. The CDR3 spans 16 residues. J lost 6 bases, V lost 5 bases, and 8 bases had no gene match. Germline loops: CDR1 MGHRA, CDR2 YSYEKL. CDR3 sequence: CASSLRTSGSVDTQYF. The DNA for the CDR3 is TGCGCCAGCAGCTTACGGACTAGCGGGAGTGTGGATACGCAGTATTTT.

The gene calls are TRBV10-2 and TRBJ2-7; TRBD2 agrees at 10 bases. The CDR3 covers 14 residues. The V gene's germline CDR1 is WSHSY and CDR2 SAAADI. Losses at the gene ends were 7 bases for V and 2 bases for J; bases not matched to a gene: 5. The CDR3: CASKGGTSAYEQYF. CDR3 in DNA: TGCGCCAGCAAGGGGGGGACTAGCGCCTACGAGCAGTACTTC.

The chain has TRBV5-8 and TRBJ1-2, with D maybe TRBD1 (6 bases). The CDR3 is 14 residues long. Trimming removed 4 bases at V and 2 bases at J, with 12 bases between. The germline gives CDR1 SGHTS, CDR2 YDEGEE. DNA of the CDR3: TGTGCCAGCAGCCTGGGGGCCGAGAACTATGGCTACACCTTC. Amino acids: CASSLGAENYGYTF.

The chain combines TRBV28 with TRBJ1-5; TRBD1 might be the D (6 bases). From germline, CDR1 is MDHEN and CDR2 SYDVKM. The CDR3 extends over 16 amino acids. Trimming stripped 3 bases from V and 0 bases from J, with 12 bases between. The DNA for the CDR3 is TGTGCCAGCAGTTTTGTCCGGGACATTAGCAATCAGCCCCAGCATTTT. Translated, it gives CASSFVRDISNQPQHF. Using reference TRBV28 and TRBJ1-5 for the parts outside the CDR3, the full variable domain is DVKVTQSSRYLVKRTGEKVFLECVQDMDHENMFWYRQDPGLGLRLIYFSYDVKMKEKGDIPEGYSVSREKKERFSLILESASTNQTSMYLCASSFVRDISNQPQHFGDGTRLSIL.

This sequence joins TRBV18 and TRBJ2-7, with 7 bases fitting TRBD1. Germline V gene data show CDR1 as KGHSH and CDR2 as LQKENI. The CDR3 has 16 amino acids. The V and J ends lost 3 bases and 0 bases, in that order; junction bases with no gene match: 8. Here the CDR3 reads CASSPSTGFFSYEQYF. Here the CDR3 DNA reads TGTGCCAGCTCACCCTCGACAGGGTTTTTCTCCTACGAGCAGTACTTC.

The chain is built from TRBV5-6 and TRBJ1-1; D is perhaps TRBD1 (5 bases). CDR3 length: 14 amino acids. Germline CDR1 and CDR2: SGHDT and YYEEEE. The germline V and J ends were trimmed by 4 bases and 4 bases, with 14 bases remaining between them. The DNA of the CDR3 is TGTGCCAGCAGCACCGGGACTCCTATCACTGAAGCTTTCTTT. It translates to CASSTGTPITEAFF.

The rearrangement uses TRBV4-1 and TRBJ1-6; D gene ambiguous. The CDR3 has 16 amino acids. Trimming took 2 bases from V and 12 from J, leaving 20 bases between them. Germline-derived CDR1 and CDR2 are MGHRA and YSYEKL. CDR3 coding DNA: TGCGCCAGCAGCCAACTCATTCGGCCGCAGTGGAAACCCCTCCACTTT. This encodes CASSQLIRPQWKPLHF.

The rearrangement joins TRBV6-5 to TRBJ1-2; D is unclear. V lost 7 bases, J lost 0 bases, and 15 bases lay in between. CDR1 MNHEY and CDR2 SVGAGI come from the germline V gene. The CDR3 is made up of 15 amino acids. The CDR3 DNA reads as TGTGCCAGCATTCTCGACGGGAATACTAACTATGGCTACACCTTC. It translates to CASILDGNTNYGYTF.

This clone was counted a single time. The chain links TRBV5-4 to TRBJ1-1, with TRBD1 as a possible D gene (6 bases). V gave up 5 bases and J gave up 4 bases, with 15 bases separating them. The CDR3 runs to 14 residues. Per germline, CDR1 SGHNT and CDR2 YYREEE (reference sequence). CDR3 nucleotide sequence: TGTGCCAGCAGTAAGGGGGGGGCAGGCACTGAAGCTTTCTTT. Protein product: CASSKGGAGTEAFF.